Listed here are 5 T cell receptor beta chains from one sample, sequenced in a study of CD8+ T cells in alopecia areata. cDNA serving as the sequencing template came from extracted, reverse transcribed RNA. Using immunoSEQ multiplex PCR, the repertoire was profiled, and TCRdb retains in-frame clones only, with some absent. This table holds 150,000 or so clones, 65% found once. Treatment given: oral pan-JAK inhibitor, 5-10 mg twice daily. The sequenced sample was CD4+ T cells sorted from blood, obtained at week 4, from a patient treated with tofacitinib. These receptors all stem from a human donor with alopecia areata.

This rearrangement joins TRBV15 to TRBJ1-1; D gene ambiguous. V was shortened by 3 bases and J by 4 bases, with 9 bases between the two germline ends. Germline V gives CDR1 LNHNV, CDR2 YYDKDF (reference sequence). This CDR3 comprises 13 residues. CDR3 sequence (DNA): TGTGCCACCAGCAGTAGGGTAGGCACTGAAGCTTTCTTT. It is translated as CATSSRVGTEAFF.

The CDR3 loop reads CSVLTGPEAFF. CDR3 nucleotides: TGCAGCGTTTTGACCGGACCTGAAGCTTTCTTT. This chain links TRBV29-1 with TRBJ1-1; D is unclear. Germline V gives CDR1 SQVTM, CDR2 ANQGSEA. V gave up 5 bases and J gave up 6 bases, with 10 bases separating them. The CDR3 is 11 amino acids.

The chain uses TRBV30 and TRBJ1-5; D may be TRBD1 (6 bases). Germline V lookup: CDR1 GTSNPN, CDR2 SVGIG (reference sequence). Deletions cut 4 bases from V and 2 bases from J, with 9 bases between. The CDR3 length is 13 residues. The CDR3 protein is CAWNRDGNQPQHF. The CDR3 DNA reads TGTGCCTGGAACAGGGACGGCAATCAGCCCCAGCATTTT.

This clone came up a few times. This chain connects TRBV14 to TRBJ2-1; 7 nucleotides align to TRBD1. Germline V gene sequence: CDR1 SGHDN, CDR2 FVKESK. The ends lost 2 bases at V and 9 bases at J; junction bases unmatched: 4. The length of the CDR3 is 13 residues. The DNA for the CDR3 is TGTGCCAGCAGCCAACTACAGGGGTCTGAGCAGTTCTTC. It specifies CASSQLQGSEQFF.

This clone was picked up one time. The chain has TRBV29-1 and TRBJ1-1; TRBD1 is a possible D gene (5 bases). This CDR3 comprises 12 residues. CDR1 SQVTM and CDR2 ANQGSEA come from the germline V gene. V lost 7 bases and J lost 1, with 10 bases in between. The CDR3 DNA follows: TGCAGCGGCAATCAGGGGAACACTGAAGCTTTCTTT. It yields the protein CSGNQGNTEAFF.